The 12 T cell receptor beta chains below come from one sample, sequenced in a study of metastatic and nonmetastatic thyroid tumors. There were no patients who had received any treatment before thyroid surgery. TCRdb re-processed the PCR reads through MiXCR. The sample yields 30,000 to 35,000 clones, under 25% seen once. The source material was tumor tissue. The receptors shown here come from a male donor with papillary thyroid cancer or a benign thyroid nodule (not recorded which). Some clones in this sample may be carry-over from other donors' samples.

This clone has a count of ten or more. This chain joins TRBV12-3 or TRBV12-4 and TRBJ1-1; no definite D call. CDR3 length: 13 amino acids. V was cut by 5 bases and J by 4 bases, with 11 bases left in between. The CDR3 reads CASSARPVTEAFF. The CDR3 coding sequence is TGTGCCAGCAGTGCCCGTCCCGTCACTGAAGCTTTCTTT.

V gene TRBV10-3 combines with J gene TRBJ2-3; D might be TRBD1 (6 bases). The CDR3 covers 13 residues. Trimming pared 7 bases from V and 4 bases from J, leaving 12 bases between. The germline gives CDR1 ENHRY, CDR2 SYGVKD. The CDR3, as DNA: TGTGCCATCAAGGGACATCACGCAGATACGCAGTATTTT. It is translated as CAIKGHHADTQYF.

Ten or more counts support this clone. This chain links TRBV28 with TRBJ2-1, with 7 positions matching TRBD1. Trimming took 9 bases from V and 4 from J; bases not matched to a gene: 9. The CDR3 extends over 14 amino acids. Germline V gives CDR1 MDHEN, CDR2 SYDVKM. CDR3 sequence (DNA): TGTGCCAGTCGGCAACAGGGGACGTACAATGAGCAGTTCTTC. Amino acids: CASRQQGTYNEQFF. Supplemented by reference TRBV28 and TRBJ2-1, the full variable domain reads DVKVTQSSRYLVKRTGEKVFLECVQDMDHENMFWYRQDPGLGLRLIYFSYDVKMKEKGDIPEGYSVSREKKERFSLILESASTNQTSMYLCASRQQGTYNEQFFGPGTRLTVL.

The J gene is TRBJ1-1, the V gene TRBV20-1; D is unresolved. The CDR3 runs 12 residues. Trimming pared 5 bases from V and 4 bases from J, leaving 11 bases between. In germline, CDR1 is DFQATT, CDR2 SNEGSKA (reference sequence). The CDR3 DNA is TGCAGTGCTCCCAGTAAGGGCACTGAAGCTTTCTTT. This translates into CSAPSKGTEAFF.

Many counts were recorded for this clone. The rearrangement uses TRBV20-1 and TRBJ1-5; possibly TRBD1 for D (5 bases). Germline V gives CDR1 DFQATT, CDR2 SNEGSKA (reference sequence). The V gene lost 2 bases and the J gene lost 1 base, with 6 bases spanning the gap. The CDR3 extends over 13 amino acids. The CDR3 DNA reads TGCAGTGCTAGAAGGGACAGCAATCAGCCCCAGCATTTT. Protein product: CSARRDSNQPQHF.

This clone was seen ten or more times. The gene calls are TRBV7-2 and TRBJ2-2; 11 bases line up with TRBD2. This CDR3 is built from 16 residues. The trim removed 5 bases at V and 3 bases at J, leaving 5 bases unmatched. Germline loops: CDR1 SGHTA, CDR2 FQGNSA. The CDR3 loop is CASSLSGLADTGELFF. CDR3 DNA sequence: TGTGCCAGCAGCCTATCGGGACTAGCGGACACCGGGGAGCTGTTTTTT.

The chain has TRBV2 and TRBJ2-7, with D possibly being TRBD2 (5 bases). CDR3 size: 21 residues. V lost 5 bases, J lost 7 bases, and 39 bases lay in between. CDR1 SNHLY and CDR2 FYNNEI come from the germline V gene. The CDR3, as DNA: TGTGCCAGCAGTCAACGATTCGAAGGTTGGATTAGAGAACTAGTATCTCGGGAGCAGTACTTC. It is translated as CASSQRFEGWIRELVSREQYF.

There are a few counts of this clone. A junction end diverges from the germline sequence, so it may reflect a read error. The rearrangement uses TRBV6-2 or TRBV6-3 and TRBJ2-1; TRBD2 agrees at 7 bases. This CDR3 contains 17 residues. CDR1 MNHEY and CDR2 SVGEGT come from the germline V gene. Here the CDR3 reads CASSYAIRTRLNNERFF. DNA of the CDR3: TGTGCCAGCAGTTACGCCATTAGGACTAGGCTGAACAATGAGCGGTTCTTC.

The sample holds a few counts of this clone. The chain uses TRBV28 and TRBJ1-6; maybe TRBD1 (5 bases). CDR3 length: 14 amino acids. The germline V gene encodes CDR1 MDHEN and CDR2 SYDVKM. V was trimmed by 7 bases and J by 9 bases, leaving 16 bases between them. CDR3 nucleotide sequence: TGTGCCAGCATTCTCGAACAGGTGGGTTCACCCCTCCACTTT. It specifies CASILEQVGSPLHF.

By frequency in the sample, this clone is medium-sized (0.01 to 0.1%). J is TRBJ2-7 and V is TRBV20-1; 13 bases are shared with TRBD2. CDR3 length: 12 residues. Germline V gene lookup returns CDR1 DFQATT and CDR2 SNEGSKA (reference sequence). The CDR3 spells CSAGLAGVEQYF. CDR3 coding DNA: TGCAGCGCCGGACTAGCGGGAGTCGAGCAGTACTTC.

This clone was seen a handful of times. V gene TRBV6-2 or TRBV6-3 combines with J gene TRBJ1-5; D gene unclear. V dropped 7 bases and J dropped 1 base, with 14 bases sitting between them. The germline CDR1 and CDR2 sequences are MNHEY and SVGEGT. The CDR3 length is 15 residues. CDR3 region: CASIYTGESNQPQHF. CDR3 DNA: TGTGCCAGCATATACACCGGGGAAAGCAATCAGCCCCAGCATTTT.

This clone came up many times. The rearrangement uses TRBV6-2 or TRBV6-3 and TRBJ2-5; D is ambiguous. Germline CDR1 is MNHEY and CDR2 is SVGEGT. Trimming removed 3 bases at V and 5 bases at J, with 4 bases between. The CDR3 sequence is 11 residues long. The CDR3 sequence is CASSYGETQYF. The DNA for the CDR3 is TGTGCCAGCAGTTATGGGGAGACCCAGTACTTC.